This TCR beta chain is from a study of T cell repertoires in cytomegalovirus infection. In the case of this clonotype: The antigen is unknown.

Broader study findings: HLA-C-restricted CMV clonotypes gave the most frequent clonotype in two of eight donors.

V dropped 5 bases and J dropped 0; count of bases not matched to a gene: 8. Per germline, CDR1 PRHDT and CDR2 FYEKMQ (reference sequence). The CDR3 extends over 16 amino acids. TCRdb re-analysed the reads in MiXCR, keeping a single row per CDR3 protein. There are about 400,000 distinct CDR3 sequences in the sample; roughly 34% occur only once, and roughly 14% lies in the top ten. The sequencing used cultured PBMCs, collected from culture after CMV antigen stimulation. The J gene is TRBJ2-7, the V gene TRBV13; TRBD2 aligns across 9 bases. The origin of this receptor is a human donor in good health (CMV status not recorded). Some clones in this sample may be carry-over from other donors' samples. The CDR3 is CASSPPSSGISYEQYF. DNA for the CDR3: TGTGCCAGCAGCCCCCCGTCTAGCGGGATCTCCTACGAGCAGTACTTC. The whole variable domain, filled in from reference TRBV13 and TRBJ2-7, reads AAGVIQSPRHLIKEKRETATLKCYPIPRHDTVYWYQQGPGQDPQFLISFYEKMQSDKGSIPDRFSAQQFSDYHSELNMSSLELGDSALYFCASSPPSSGISYEQYFGPGTRLTVT.